The entry below describes one T cell receptor beta chain. What it recognizes is unknown. From the approximately 120-subject validation cohort, which was separate from the approximately 670-subject first cohort, the donors were drawn. The data were taken from a study of cytomegalovirus exposure and HLA in healthy donors. On the study more broadly: In a later analysis, the roughly 120 validation repertoires were reported to have used the same platform as the 650 to 800 first-cohort repertoires. Findings and caveats of the study: Overall, approximately 150 TCR beta chains were annotated as cytomegalovirus-associated.

This CDR3 comprises 15 residues. Germline-derived CDR1 and CDR2 are SGHTA and FQGNSA. The J segment lost 4 bases and the V segment lost 5 bases, leaving 4 bases of the junction unmatched. Profiling relied on immunoSEQ multiplex PCR, and the TCRdb table lists in-frame clones only, not all of them. Of 100,000 to 120,000 clones in the sample, approximately 90% were seen once. This TCR came from a woman under 30 in good health and CMV-seronegative. The chain is built from TRBV7-2 and TRBJ2-2; TRBD1 aligns across 10 bases. Sequences were obtained from PBMCs. The CDR3 DNA follows: TGTGCCAGCAGCGGTCGGACAGGGGGCACCGGGGAGCTGTTTTTT. It specifies CASSGRTGGTGELFF.